Sequencing of this T cell receptor beta chain was carried out in a study of blood T cell repertoires in COVID-19. Overall study: Donors in the United States, Italy and Spain gave samples during acute or convalescent COVID-19.

Using immunoSEQ multiplex PCR, the repertoire was profiled, and TCRdb retains in-frame clones only, with some absent. The sample shows about 58,000 clones, around 84% of them seen only once. CDR3 length: 13 residues. The trim removed 6 bases at V and 4 bases at J, leaving 3 bases unmatched. The TCR was taken from a human donor with active COVID-19. The donor label of this sample is uncertain. The sample was peripheral blood. The chain has TRBV12-3 or TRBV12-4 and TRBJ1-1; the match to TRBD1 covers 9 bases. CDR3 nucleotides: TGTGCCAGCAGCAGACAGGGGGGCACTGAAGCTTTCTTT. It encodes CASSRQGGTEAFF.